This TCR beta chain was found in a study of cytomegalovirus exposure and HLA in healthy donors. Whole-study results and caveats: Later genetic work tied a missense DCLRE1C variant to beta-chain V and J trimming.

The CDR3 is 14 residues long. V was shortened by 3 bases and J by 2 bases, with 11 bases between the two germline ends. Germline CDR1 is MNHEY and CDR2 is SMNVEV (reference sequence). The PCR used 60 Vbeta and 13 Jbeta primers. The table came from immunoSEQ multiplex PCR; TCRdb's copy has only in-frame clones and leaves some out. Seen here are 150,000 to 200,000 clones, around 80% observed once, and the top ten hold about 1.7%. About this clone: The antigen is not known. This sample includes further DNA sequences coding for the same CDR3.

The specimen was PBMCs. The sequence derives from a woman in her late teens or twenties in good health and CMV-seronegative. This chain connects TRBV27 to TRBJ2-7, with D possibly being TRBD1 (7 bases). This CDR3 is CASSFAGGPYEQYF. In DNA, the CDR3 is TGTGCCAGCAGTTTTGCAGGGGGGCCCTACGAGCAGTACTTC.